Below, 32 T cell receptor beta chains from the same sample are listed, as sequenced in a study of shared clonotypes between healthy human individuals. Naive CD8 cells were CD45RO-negative, positively selected for CCR7, excluding terminally differentiated effector memory CD45RA+ cells. Assay: immunoSEQ multiplex PCR; the TCRdb copy retains only in-frame clones and omits some. The table records about 2 million clones, 85% to 95% of them present only once. The specimen was naive CD8+ T cells sorted from blood. The source is a man aged 18 to 29 in good health.

Turning to this clone: The junction departs from the called germline gene at one end, perhaps through a read error. This specimen includes other DNA sequences encoding the same CDR3. The CDR3 bases are TGTGCCAGCAGCCTAGAGTTGGAAGAGACCCAGTACTTC. It translates to CASSLELEETQYF. This rearrangement joins TRBV11-2 to TRBJ2-5; D is undetermined. Looked up from germline, CDR1 is SGHAT and CDR2 is FQNNGV. The CDR3 runs 13 residues.

The V and J genes are TRBV28 and TRBJ2-7; D gene unclear. Trimming cost V 5 bases and J 3 bases, with 17 bases left between them. The V gene's germline CDR1 is MDHEN and CDR2 SYDVKM. The CDR3 length is 15 residues. The CDR3 region is CASSIHDFLLYEQYF. DNA for the CDR3: TGTGCCAGCAGTATACATGACTTTCTCCTCTACGAGCAGTACTTC.

The chain carries TRBV4-3 and TRBJ2-5; the match to TRBD2 covers 13 bases. CDR1 is LGHNA and CDR2 is YSLEER in the germline V gene. The CDR3 is made up of 18 amino acids. The V gene end was trimmed by 4 bases and the J gene end by 5 bases; junction bases not matched to a gene: 13. The chain's CDR3 is CASSLGTSGRALGETQYF. The DNA of the CDR3 is TGCGCCAGCAGCCTCGGAACTAGCGGGAGGGCCCTCGGGGAGACCCAGTACTTC.

This clone has a single count. The V and J genes are TRBV6-1 and TRBJ1-5; D is perhaps TRBD1 (6 bases). V gave up 0 bases and J gave up 5 bases, with 17 bases separating them. The CDR3 length is 17 residues. Germline CDR1 and CDR2: MNHNS and SASEGT. The CDR3 sequence: CASSEAVTGFGDQPQHF. As DNA, the CDR3 is TGTGCCAGCAGTGAAGCCGTTACAGGGTTTGGGGATCAGCCCCAGCATTTT.

Of note for this clone: The sample has other DNA sequences that encode this CDR3 too. The genes are TRBV5-4 and TRBJ2-7; TRBD2 agrees at 7 bases. Germline V gene data show CDR1 as SGHNT and CDR2 as YYREEE (reference sequence). CDR3 length equals 14 residues. Unmatched junction bases numbered 1, after V lost 0 bases and J lost 1 base. The CDR3 sequence is CASSLGGSSYEQYF. In nucleotides, the CDR3 is TGTGCCAGCAGCTTGGGCGGGAGTTCCTACGAGCAGTACTTC.

The chain uses TRBV5-1 and TRBJ1-6; the D gene is possibly TRBD1 (6 bases). Germline CDR1 and CDR2: SGHRS and YFSETQ. The V gene lost 0 bases and the J gene lost 0 bases, with 10 bases spanning the gap. CDR3 length: 17 residues. DNA for the CDR3: TGCGCCAGCAGCTTGGGGGCGACAGGCTCCTATAATTCACCCCTCCACTTT. Translation gives CASSLGATGSYNSPLHF.

As concerns this clone: Other DNA sequences within the sample encode an identical CDR3. The rearrangement links TRBV7-9 to TRBJ1-5; possible D gene TRBD1, 5 bases. This CDR3 region has 13 residues. V lost 1 base, J lost 5 bases, and 6 bases lay in between. CDR1 SEHNR and CDR2 FQNEAQ come from the germline V gene (reference sequence). The CDR3 region has the DNA TGTGCCAGCAGCTTAGGGGGGGATCAGCCCCAGCATTTT. This codes for CASSLGGDQPQHF. The full variable domain, with the rest looked up from reference TRBV7-9 and TRBJ1-5, is DTGVSQNPRHKITKRGQNVTFRCDPISEHNRLYWYRQTLGQGPEFLTYFQNEAQLEKSRLLSDRFSAERPKGSFSTLEIQRTEQGDSAMYLCASSLGGDQPQHFGDGTRLSIL.

The chain carries TRBV28 and TRBJ2-1; 10 bases are a match to TRBD1. The V segment lost 3 bases and the J segment 6 bases; nucleotides outside the gene matches: 2. Looked up from germline, CDR1 is MDHEN and CDR2 is SYDVKM. The CDR3 totals 14 residues. CDR3 amino acids: CASSLGTGVNEQFF. The CDR3 bases are TGTGCCAGCAGTTTGGGGACAGGGGTCAATGAGCAGTTCTTC.

The chain employs TRBV19 and TRBJ2-7, with TRBD2 matching 8 bases. Unmatched junction bases numbered 4, after V lost 4 bases and J lost 5 bases. CDR3 size: 13 residues. Germline V gene data show CDR1 as LNHDA and CDR2 as SQIVND (reference sequence). CDR3 nucleotide sequence: TGTGCCAGTAGTACCCCGGGGGGGGACGAGCAGTACTTC. Translating gives CASSTPGGDEQYF.

The gene calls are TRBV5-4 and TRBJ2-2; D possibly corresponds to TRBD1 (5 bases). The V gene lost 5 bases and the J gene lost 4 bases, with 18 bases spanning the gap. CDR3 length: 16 residues. CDR1 SGHNT and CDR2 YYREEE come from the germline V gene (reference sequence). CDR3 amino acids: CASSSIGVLSTGELFF. As DNA, the CDR3 is TGTGCCAGCAGTTCTATAGGGGTATTAAGCACCGGGGAGCTGTTTTTT.

V gene TRBV6-1 combines with J gene TRBJ2-7; the match to TRBD1 covers 11 bases. The length of the CDR3 is 14 residues. Looked up from germline, CDR1 is MNHNS and CDR2 is SASEGT. V lost 7 bases to trimming and J lost 6 bases; unmatched junction nucleotides: 8. The CDR3: CASKRTGGAGEQYF. Here the CDR3 DNA reads TGTGCCAGCAAAAGGACAGGGGGCGCGGGCGAGCAGTACTTC.

This clone was detected once. The V and J genes are TRBV11-2 and TRBJ2-7, with 7 bases identical to TRBD1. This CDR3 is built from 13 residues. V gave up 5 bases and J gave up 4 bases; unmatched junction bases: 5. CDR1 is SGHAT, CDR2 FQNNGV, per germline. This CDR3 is CASSLQTGYEQYF. The DNA for the CDR3 is TGTGCCAGCAGCCTACAGACAGGGTACGAGCAGTACTTC.

The chain recombines TRBV27 with TRBJ1-1, with D perhaps TRBD1 (5 bases). The CDR3 is made up of 12 amino acids. V shed 5 bases and J shed 11 bases, with 15 bases lying between them. Germline lookup yields CDR1 MNHEY and CDR2 SMNVEV (reference sequence). For the CDR3, the DNA is TGTGCCAGCAGTCCCCTGCAGGGAGAGGCTTTCTTT. As protein: CASSPLQGEAFF.

A single count supports this clone. The chain recombines TRBV6-1 with TRBJ1-1; D is unclear. From germline, CDR1 is MNHNS and CDR2 SASEGT. CDR3 length: 11 residues. The germline V and J ends were trimmed by 6 bases and 1 base, with 3 bases remaining between them. This CDR3 is CASRPNTEAFF. The DNA for the CDR3 is TGTGCCAGCAGACCGAACACTGAAGCTTTCTTT.

This clone appeared once. J is TRBJ1-3 and V is TRBV5-6; D not certain. V lost 3 bases to trimming and J lost 0 bases, with 7 bases between them. The CDR3 totals 14 residues. Germline CDR1 reads SGHDT; CDR2 reads YYEEEE. This CDR3 reads CASSSGRSGNTIYF. The DNA of the CDR3 is TGTGCCAGCAGCTCGGGCCGCTCTGGAAACACCATATATTTT.

The chain recombines TRBV9 with TRBJ2-1, with TRBD1 matching over 10 bases. The germline CDR1 and CDR2 sequences are SGDLS and YYNGEE. The J segment lost 8 bases and the V segment lost 4 bases, leaving 12 bases of the junction unmatched. This CDR3 comprises 16 residues. CDR3 residues: CASSPFGDRGDHEQFF. CDR3 sequence (DNA): TGTGCCAGCAGCCCTTTTGGGGACAGGGGTGATCATGAGCAGTTCTTC. The full variable domain, its missing parts supplied by reference TRBV9 and TRBJ2-1, is DSGVTQTPKHLITATGQRVTLRCSPRSGDLSVYWYQQSLDQGLQFLIQYYNGEERAKGNILERFSAQQFPDLHSELNLSSLELGDSALYFCASSPFGDRGDHEQFFGPGTRLTVL.

This sequence joins TRBV2 and TRBJ2-7; the D gene is possibly TRBD2 (6 bases). This CDR3 has 14 amino acids. Germline values: CDR1 SNHLY, CDR2 FYNNEI. Trimming shortened V by 6 bases and J by 1 base, and 13 bases separated the two germline ends. The CDR3 region has the DNA TGTGCCAGCAGGGTCCAGAGCGGGTCCTACGAGCAGTACTTC. Amino acids: CASRVQSGSYEQYF. Variable domain in full (rest from reference TRBV2 and TRBJ2-7): EPEVTQTPSHQVTQMGQEVILRCVPISNHLYFYWYRQILGQKVEFLVSFYNNEISEKSEIFDDQFSVERPDGSNFTLKIRSTKLEDSAMYFCASRVQSGSYEQYFGPGTRLTVT.

This chain links TRBV27 with TRBJ2-7; TRBD1 or TRBD2 may be the D gene (6 bases each). Trimming left V 10 bases short and J 0 bases short, with 19 bases between. Germline values: CDR1 MNHEY, CDR2 SMNVEV (reference sequence). There are 15 residues in the CDR3. CDR3 DNA sequence: TGTGCCACCGGCCTAGGGGGGTCCTTCTCCTACGAGCAGTACTTC. This codes for CATGLGGSFSYEQYF.

The chain joins TRBV27 to TRBJ2-2, with TRBD2 matching 7 bases. With V trimmed by 4 bases and J by 6 bases, 5 bases remained unmatched. CDR3 length: 14 amino acids. Germline V CDR1 and CDR2: MNHEY, SMNVEV (reference sequence). The CDR3 DNA sequence: TGTGCCAGCAGTTCTGGGGGGGGTGCCGGGGAGCTGTTTTTT. Translating it yields CASSSGGGAGELFF.

The chain links TRBV6-1 to TRBJ2-7; D possibly corresponds to TRBD2 (6 bases). Trimming stripped 3 bases from V and 1 base from J, with 19 bases between. Germline V gene sequence: CDR1 MNHNS, CDR2 SASEGT. CDR3 length: 17 amino acids. The CDR3 region is CASSDGFGGGESYEQYF. The CDR3 nucleotides are TGTGCCAGCAGTGATGGGTTTGGAGGCGGGGAGTCCTACGAGCAGTACTTC.

V usage is TRBV28 and J usage is TRBJ2-7; either TRBD1 or TRBD2 may fit D (5 bases each). This CDR3 comprises 15 residues. Trimming took 5 bases from V and 2 from J, leaving 16 bases between them. The germline V gene has CDR1 MDHEN and CDR2 SYDVKM. CDR3 in amino acids: CASSHLDTGPYEQYF. Written as DNA, the CDR3 is TGTGCCAGCAGTCACCTTGACACGGGACCCTACGAGCAGTACTTC.

The chain has TRBV28 and TRBJ1-6; D perhaps matches TRBD1 (5 bases). This CDR3 contains 14 residues. The germline gives CDR1 MDHEN, CDR2 SYDVKM. Trimming took 3 bases from V and 12 from J, leaving 15 bases between them. Written as DNA, the CDR3 is TGTGCCAGCAGTTTTTTGCAGGGAATCGAACCCCTCCACTTT. It encodes CASSFLQGIEPLHF.

This chain links TRBV10-3 with TRBJ2-2; 10 positions match TRBD1. V trimming: 2 bases; J trimming: 6 bases; junction bases outside the gene matches: 6. The CDR3 consists of 16 residues. CDR1 is ENHRY, CDR2 SYGVKD, per germline. The CDR3 reads CAISEGGQGRSGELFF. CDR3 nucleotide sequence: TGTGCCATCAGTGAGGGGGGACAGGGGCGTTCCGGGGAGCTGTTTTTT.

With respect to this clone: Other DNA variants within this sample encode the same CDR3. The rearrangement joins TRBV4-1 to TRBJ1-5, with D uncertain. V lost 1 base, J lost 5 bases, and 6 bases lay in between. This CDR3 contains 13 residues. From germline, CDR1 is MGHRA and CDR2 YSYEKL. The CDR3 DNA follows: TGCGCCAGCAGCCAAGTAATCGATCAGCCCCAGCATTTT. This gives the protein CASSQVIDQPQHF.

CDR3 loop: CASSLLAPTGRPGANVLTF. Written as DNA, the CDR3 is TGTGCCAGCAGCTTACTAGCGCCAACCGGCAGGCCTGGGGCCAACGTCCTGACTTTC. The chain uses TRBV7-6 and TRBJ2-6, with a possible D match to TRBD2 (6 bases). This CDR3 is 19 amino acids long. Germline loops: CDR1 SGHVS, CDR2 FNYEAQ. The germline V and J ends were trimmed by 2 bases and 2 bases, with 19 bases remaining between them.

Comment on this clone: Other DNA variants within this sample encode the same CDR3. This chain uses TRBV28 with TRBJ2-3, with unresolved D. The V gene lost 3 bases and the J gene lost 6 bases, with 4 bases spanning the gap. This CDR3 contains 11 residues. Germline assignment: CDR1 MDHEN and CDR2 SYDVKM. The chain's CDR3 is CASSFTDTQYF. For the CDR3, the DNA is TGTGCCAGCAGTTTTACGGATACGCAGTATTTT.

The V call is TRBV4-1, the J call TRBJ1-2, with D unclear. CDR3 length: 16 residues. With 0 bases removed from V and 4 bases from J, the gap between germline ends came to 15 bases. CDR1 MGHRA and CDR2 YSYEKL come from the germline V gene. CDR3 loop: CASSQDPDPHPYGYTF. The CDR3 DNA sequence: TGCGCCAGCAGCCAAGATCCTGACCCGCATCCCTATGGCTACACCTTC.

The gene calls are TRBV28 and TRBJ2-7; 7 nucleotides match TRBD2. V dropped 5 bases and J dropped 0; count of bases not matched to a gene: 4. Germline loops: CDR1 MDHEN, CDR2 SYDVKM. The CDR3 has 14 residues. The DNA of the CDR3 is TGTGCCAGCAGTAGCGGGGAGAGCTCCTACGAGCAGTACTTC. This sequence encodes CASSSGESSYEQYF.

This rearrangement joins TRBV5-1 to TRBJ2-7, with 12 bases aligning to TRBD2. V lost 4 bases and J lost 2; bases outside the gene matches: 7. The V gene's germline CDR1 is SGHRS and CDR2 YFSETQ. The CDR3 is 16 amino acids. CDR3 DNA sequence: TGCGCCAGCAGCCCCGGAGGACTAGCGGGGACCTACGAGCAGTACTTC. Amino acids: CASSPGGLAGTYEQYF.

The CDR3 DNA is TGTGCCAGCCTTGGGGGGAGAGGCTACACCTTC. This encodes CASLGGRGYTF. The J gene is TRBJ1-2, the V gene TRBV7-9; the D gene is possibly TRBD1 (5 bases). Germline V gives CDR1 SEHNR, CDR2 FQNEAQ (reference sequence). The ends were cut back, 8 bases at V and 8 bases at J, with 12 bases in the middle. This CDR3 is built from 11 residues.

The J gene is TRBJ2-5, the V gene TRBV6-5; a possible D gene is TRBD2 (6 bases). The ends were cut back, 1 base at V and 9 bases at J, with 15 bases in the middle. In germline, CDR1 is MNHEY, CDR2 SVGAGI. The CDR3 sequence is 14 residues long. The CDR3 nucleotides are TGTGCCAGCAGTTACTATGGGATGGGGGAGGCCCAGTACTTC. This gives the protein CASSYYGMGEAQYF.

This clone was picked up a small number of times. The rearrangement joins TRBV19 to TRBJ2-4; D is undetermined. The CDR3 is 16 amino acids. V lost 6 bases, J lost 1 base, and 16 bases lay in between. CDR1 and CDR2 (germline): LNHDA, SQIVND (reference sequence). CDR3 residues: CASSNRGPVAKNIQYF. Here the CDR3 DNA reads TGTGCCAGTAGCAACCGTGGACCGGTCGCCAAAAACATTCAGTACTTC.